These 12 T cell receptor beta chains originate from one sample sequenced in a study of T cell changes during pregnancy in multiple sclerosis. Data came from immunoSEQ multiplex PCR; TCRdb stores just in-frame clones and leaves some out. Among 100,000 to 110,000 clones, around 92% were seen once, and the ten largest hold 1.9%. This specimen consisted of peripheral blood, obtained after pregnancy. These receptors all come from a female donor with multiple sclerosis, enrolled in a pregnancy study.

The rearrangement links TRBV9 to TRBJ2-5; D uncertain. Germline lookup yields CDR1 SGDLS and CDR2 YYNGEE. V lost 4 bases, J lost 1 base, and 11 bases lay in between. CDR3 length: 14 amino acids. The CDR3 DNA is TGTGCCAGCAGCCCACGTAGTGGCCAAGAGACCCAGTACTTC. This sequence encodes CASSPRSGQETQYF.

This sequence joins TRBV11-2 and TRBJ2-5; D is unclear. This CDR3 is built from 12 residues. Germline values: CDR1 SGHAT, CDR2 FQNNGV. Trimming took off 4 bases at V and 6 bases at J, with 9 bases between the two ends. DNA of the CDR3: TGTGCCAGCAGCTCTGTCAGTCAGACCCAGTACTTC. It codes for CASSSVSQTQYF.

The chain combines TRBV28 with TRBJ1-3; 8 bases align to TRBD1. In germline, CDR1 is MDHEN, CDR2 SYDVKM. The V and J ends lost 5 bases and 0 bases, in that order; junction bases with no gene match: 18. The length of the CDR3 is 20 residues. The CDR3 loop reads CASSLLTRDRRLYSGNTIYF. CDR3 sequence (DNA): TGTGCCAGCAGTCTTCTGACTCGGGACAGGCGACTGTACTCTGGAAACACCATATATTTT.

The chain uses TRBV6-5 and TRBJ1-1; the D gene is possibly TRBD1 (5 bases). V was shortened by 6 bases and J by 2 bases, with 16 bases between the two germline ends. This CDR3 is built from 15 residues. The germline V gene encodes CDR1 MNHEY and CDR2 SVGAGI. The CDR3: CASRITGVGNTEAFF. CDR3 DNA sequence: TGTGCCAGCAGGATTACAGGAGTGGGAAACACTGAAGCTTTCTTT.

This clone was counted a single time. The V call is TRBV9, the J call TRBJ2-7, with TRBD1 matching 9 bases. V lost 0 bases and J lost 5; bases outside the gene matches: 6. Looked up from germline, CDR1 is SGDLS and CDR2 is YYNGEE. This CDR3 contains 15 residues. The CDR3 reads CASSVVPQGANEQYF. For the CDR3, the DNA is TGTGCCAGCAGCGTAGTGCCACAGGGGGCGAACGAGCAGTACTTC.

The genes are TRBV30 and TRBJ2-3, with a tentative D call TRBD2 (6 bases). The germline gives CDR1 GTSNPN, CDR2 SVGIG (reference sequence). CDR3 length: 14 amino acids. V shed 3 bases and J shed 10 bases, with 20 bases lying between them. CDR3 residues: CAWSTGSNKIAQYF. CDR3 in DNA: TGTGCCTGGAGCACCGGGAGCAATAAGATCGCGCAGTATTTT.

The rearrangement joins TRBV18 to TRBJ2-7, with a possible D match to TRBD1 (5 bases). Deletions cut 3 bases from V and 6 bases from J, with 21 bases between. Germline V gene sequence: CDR1 KGHSH, CDR2 LQKENI. The CDR3 contains 16 residues. CDR3 amino acids: CASSPSKLGVAPEQYF. CDR3 nucleotides: TGTGCCAGCTCACCCTCAAAGTTAGGGGTGGCGCCCGAGCAGTACTTC.

The chain's CDR3 is CASSQAHTYPTLNYGYTF. The DNA for the CDR3 is TGCGCCAGCAGCCAAGCCCACACGTACCCGACTCTAAACTATGGCTACACCTTC. The V call is TRBV4-3, the J call TRBJ1-2; D remains ambiguous. The CDR3 extends over 18 amino acids. In germline, CDR1 is LGHNA, CDR2 YSLEER. Trimming took off 1 base at V and 2 bases at J, with 20 bases between the two ends.

The chain carries TRBV9 and TRBJ1-1; 8 nucleotides match TRBD1. This CDR3 contains 14 residues. Looked up from germline, CDR1 is SGDLS and CDR2 is YYNGEE. After removal of 2 bases from V and 4 bases from J, the junction contained 4 bases not matched to a gene. The CDR3 reads CASSVVTGGTEAFF. The CDR3 nucleotides read TGTGCCAGCAGCGTGGTAACAGGGGGCACTGAAGCTTTCTTT.

A single count supports this clone. V gene TRBV6-6 combines with J gene TRBJ1-5, with D perhaps TRBD1 (5 bases). The V gene's germline CDR1 is MNHNY and CDR2 SVGAGI (reference sequence). The CDR3 spans 15 residues. Deletions cut 6 bases from V and 2 bases from J, with 14 bases between. CDR3 sequence reads: CASRQGGNRNQPQHF. DNA of the CDR3: TGTGCCAGCAGGCAGGGTGGTAATCGCAATCAGCCCCAGCATTTT.

This chain uses TRBV10-3 with TRBJ2-5, with D tentatively TRBD2 (6 bases). CDR1 ENHRY and CDR2 SYGVKD come from the germline V gene. Deletions cut 6 bases from V and 4 bases from J, with 12 bases between. CDR3 size: 13 residues. DNA of the CDR3: TGTGCCATCAGGGAGGGAGGAGCAGAGACCCAGTACTTC. This encodes CAIREGGAETQYF.

The chain has TRBV15 and TRBJ2-7; D tentatively reads TRBD1 or TRBD2 (5 bases each). CDR1 is LNHNV and CDR2 is YYDKDF in the germline V gene (reference sequence). The CDR3 runs to 12 residues. The V and J ends lost 5 bases and 9 bases respectively, with 14 bases between them. Here the CDR3 reads CATSRGELRQYF. The DNA of the CDR3 is TGTGCCACCAGCCGAGGGGAGCTCCGGCAGTACTTC.